The 27 T cell receptor beta chains below were found in one sample sequenced in a study of CD8+CD57+ T cells in acquired aplastic anemia (dated by TCRdb to the late 2010s). Patients chosen for sequencing had shown expansion of CD8+CD57+ cells by flow cytometry. The run used an Illumina HiSeq 2000. Profiling of TCR beta VDJ combinations and CDR3 sequences used genomic DNA as the template. Through fastp at Q25 and MiXCR, TCRdb rebuilt clones from the public reads, retaining in-frame beta chains. Under each unique CDR3 protein, matching rows form one entry showing the most common genes and DNA. The sample table lists hundreds of thousands of distinct CDR3 sequences, approximately 33% of them with a count of one. Clones ranked in the top ten supply roughly 0.89% of the sample. Sequenced material: sorted CD4+, CD8+, or CD8+CD57+ T cells (not recorded which) from PBMCs. These receptors originate from a human donor with aplastic anemia.

This clonotype was counted only a few times. The chain carries TRBV4-3 and TRBJ1-5; no clear D gene. V lost 3 bases to trimming and J lost 0 bases, with 12 bases between them. The V gene's germline CDR1 is LGHNA and CDR2 YSLEER. The CDR3 length is 16 residues. CDR3 in DNA: TGCGCCAGCAGCCAGGGAATGGACGGTAGCAATCAGCCCCAGCATTTT. Protein sequence: CASSQGMDGSNQPQHF.

This clonotype showed up many times. The chain combines TRBV24-1 with TRBJ2-5, with unresolved D. The CDR3 consists of 11 residues. Germline lookup yields CDR1 KGHDR and CDR2 SFDVKD. The germline V and J ends were trimmed by 10 bases and 0 bases, with 5 bases remaining between them. The CDR3 loop reads CATGHQETQYF. CDR3 nucleotides: TGTGCCACGGGCCACCAAGAGACCCAGTACTTC.

On this clonotype: One end of the junction varies from germline; a read error may be responsible. The chain has TRBV9 and TRBJ1-1, with a tentative D call TRBD1 (5 bases). The CDR3 is 15 residues long. Germline V gene sequence: CDR1 SGDLS, CDR2 YYNGEE. Here the CDR3 reads CAGSVGQGRVTEAFF. DNA of the CDR3: TGTGCCGGCAGCGTAGGGCAGGGCAGAGTAACTGAAGCTTTCTTT.

In its sample, this clonotype was seen a few times. The rearrangement joins TRBV2 to TRBJ1-3; no firm D call. Trimming stripped 5 bases from V and 0 bases from J, with 11 bases between. CDR1 and CDR2 from the germline V gene are SNHLY and FYNNEI. The CDR3 is 15 residues long. The DNA of the CDR3 is TGTGCCAGCAGTTTATTCGGTGTCTCTGGAAACACCATATATTTT. It translates to CASSLFGVSGNTIYF.

This clonotype appeared many times. The genes are TRBV19 and TRBJ1-1; no definite D call. The CDR3 is made up of 15 amino acids. Germline assignment: CDR1 LNHDA and CDR2 SQIVND (reference sequence). Deletions cut 3 bases from V and 1 base from J, with 12 bases between. The CDR3 coding sequence is TGTGCCAGTAGTATCACTGGGCAGAGGAACACTGAAGCTTTCTTT. Translating gives CASSITGQRNTEAFF.

This clonotype occurred many times. The chain couples TRBV25-1 to TRBJ1-6; D is unresolved. The germline V and J ends were trimmed by 2 bases and 7 bases, with 12 bases remaining between them. The CDR3 is 15 residues long. In germline, CDR1 is MGHDK, CDR2 SYGVNS. The DNA of the CDR3 is TGTGCCAGCAGTGAAAGCGGACGGGTGAATTCACCCCTCCACTTT. Translated, it gives CASSESGRVNSPLHF.

V is TRBV3-1 and J is TRBJ2-7, with D maybe TRBD2 (6 bases). Germline CDR1 is LGHDT and CDR2 is YNNKEL (reference sequence). Trimming stripped 3 bases from V and 8 bases from J, with 23 bases between. The CDR3 is made up of 16 amino acids. CDR3: CASSQGTPGPGNQQYF. CDR3 nucleotides: TGTGCCAGCAGCCAGGGGACTCCGGGGCCAGGCAATCAGCAGTACTTC.

At least ten counts were recorded for this clonotype. V is TRBV15 and J is TRBJ2-5; no reliable D call. Germline loops: CDR1 LNHNV, CDR2 YYDKDF (reference sequence). V was trimmed by 1 base and J by 1 base, leaving 10 bases between them. This CDR3 has 15 amino acids. Written as DNA, the CDR3 is TGTGCCACCAGCAGAGGTGACGCGGCCCAAGAGACCCAGTACTTC. Protein sequence: CATSRGDAAQETQYF.

This clonotype was counted many times. The chain couples TRBV7-2 to TRBJ1-2; 9 bases are a match to TRBD1. With V trimmed by 5 bases and J by 7 bases, 11 bases remained unmatched. The CDR3 has 15 amino acids. Germline V gene lookup returns CDR1 SGHTA and CDR2 FQGNSA. The CDR3 reads CASSANRGLGSGYTF. The CDR3, as DNA: TGTGCCAGCAGCGCGAACAGGGGGCTTGGAAGTGGCTACACCTTC.

This clonotype was seen a handful of times. The gene calls are TRBV7-3 and TRBJ2-1, with D perhaps being TRBD1 or TRBD2 (6 bases each). Germline CDR1 is SGHTA and CDR2 is FQGTGA. V dropped 4 bases and J dropped 10 bases, with 14 bases sitting between them. This CDR3 region has 13 residues. The CDR3 is CASSWVVGGEQFF. The CDR3 DNA reads TGTGCCAGCAGCTGGGTAGTAGGGGGGGAGCAGTTCTTC.

This chain links TRBV28 with TRBJ1-1; D call uncertain. The CDR3 totals 14 residues. CDR1 is MDHEN and CDR2 is SYDVKM in the germline V gene. V lost 1 base and J lost 3, with 9 bases in between. The CDR3 sequence: CASSLLGTDTEAFF. The CDR3 nucleotides are TGTGCCAGCAGTTTATTGGGTACGGACACTGAAGCTTTCTTT.

With regard to this clonotype: The junction departs from the called germline gene at one end, perhaps through a read error. V is TRBV20-1 and J is TRBJ2-7, with TRBD2 matching 7 bases. The CDR3 is 14 residues long. CDR1 is DFQATT, CDR2 SNEGSKA, per germline (reference sequence). The CDR3 nucleotides are TGCAGTGTTAGATACGCGGGGGAGAATTACGAGCAGTACTTC. Its protein is CSVRYAGENYEQYF.

This clonotype was observed at least ten times. The chain recombines TRBV11-2 with TRBJ2-7; no clear D. CDR3 length: 16 residues. Between the trimmed V and J ends, which lost 0 bases and 4 bases, there was a span of 16 bases. In germline, CDR1 is SGHAT, CDR2 FQNNGV. The CDR3 protein is CASSLDRTALGYEQYF. Written as DNA, the CDR3 is TGTGCCAGCAGCTTAGATAGGACGGCCCTGGGTTACGAGCAGTACTTC.

The V gene is TRBV5-1, the J gene TRBJ1-1; no reliable D call. There are 14 residues in the CDR3. Trimming removed 2 bases at V and 6 bases at J, with 14 bases between. Germline lookup yields CDR1 SGHRS and CDR2 YFSETQ. The CDR3: CASSFEGLYAEAFF. The CDR3 DNA is TGCGCCAGCAGCTTTGAGGGTCTGTACGCTGAAGCTTTCTTT.

This chain links TRBV20-1 with TRBJ2-2, with 12 bases matching TRBD1. Germline V lookup: CDR1 DFQATT, CDR2 SNEGSKA (reference sequence). Trimming cost V 6 bases and J 5 bases; bases outside gene matches: 7. The CDR3 sequence is 15 residues long. CDR3 sequence: CSATGTGGRTGELFF. CDR3 nucleotides: TGCAGTGCAACCGGGACAGGGGGCCGTACCGGGGAGCTGTTTTTT.

This clonotype was counted between two and nine times. The chain carries TRBV5-1 and TRBJ2-5; D possibly corresponds to TRBD1 (6 bases). Germline V CDR1 and CDR2: SGHRS, YFSETQ. Trimming removed 0 bases from V and 2 bases from J, with 11 bases in between. The CDR3 has 15 residues. CDR3 sequence (DNA): TGCGCCAGCAGCTTGGGGACAGCAGCTCAAGAGACCCAGTACTTC. The encoded protein is CASSLGTAAQETQYF.

This clonotype has a handful of counts. The chain carries TRBV30 and TRBJ1-2, with TRBD1 matching over 7 bases. The CDR3 covers 13 residues. V was pared by 0 bases and J by 8 bases, with 6 bases of the junction left unmatched. Germline values: CDR1 GTSNPN, CDR2 SVGIG (reference sequence). The CDR3 nucleotides are TGTGCCTGGAGTGTCCAAACAGGGGAGGGCTACACCTTC. This sequence encodes CAWSVQTGEGYTF.

The V and J genes are TRBV5-4 and TRBJ1-1, with TRBD1 as a possible D gene (5 bases). CDR1 is SGHNT and CDR2 is YYREEE in the germline V gene (reference sequence). The length of the CDR3 is 13 residues. V was shortened by 4 bases and J by 4 bases, with 11 bases between the two germline ends. The CDR3 DNA reads as TGTGCCAGCAGCCTCCAGGGCAGCACTGAAGCTTTCTTT. It encodes CASSLQGSTEAFF.

This clonotype has ten or more counts. This chain joins TRBV20-1 and TRBJ2-7; 12 nucleotides line up with TRBD2. V was pared by 7 bases and J by 2 bases, with 0 bases of the junction left unmatched. Germline CDR1 and CDR2: DFQATT and SNEGSKA (reference sequence). This CDR3 region has 12 residues. The CDR3: CSGLAGAYEQYF. In DNA, the CDR3 is TGCAGTGGACTAGCGGGAGCCTACGAGCAGTACTTC.

The gene calls are TRBV7-2 and TRBJ1-1; no clear D gene. CDR3 length: 12 residues. With 5 bases removed from V and 6 bases from J, the gap between germline ends came to 10 bases. CDR1 is SGHTA, CDR2 FQGNSA, per germline. Here the CDR3 reads CASSPPFPEAFF. The CDR3 DNA reads TGTGCCAGCAGCCCACCCTTCCCTGAAGCTTTCTTT.

In its sample, this clonotype was seen many times. V gene TRBV25-1 combines with J gene TRBJ1-4, with D perhaps matching TRBD1 (6 bases). Germline V gene lookup returns CDR1 MGHDK and CDR2 SYGVNS. The V and J ends lost 0 bases and 7 bases respectively, with 12 bases between them. The CDR3 consists of 15 residues. As DNA, the CDR3 is TGTGCCAGCAGTGAATATCGGCAGGGGAGTGAAAAACTGTTTTTT. Encoded protein: CASSEYRQGSEKLFF.

This clonotype has a count of ten or more. V is TRBV29-1 and J is TRBJ1-1; weak D call: TRBD1 (5 bases). V gave up 4 bases and J gave up 3 bases, with 12 bases separating them. The length of the CDR3 is 13 residues. Germline V lookup: CDR1 SQVTM, CDR2 ANQGSEA. The CDR3 here is CSVVRVGDTEAFF. For the CDR3, the DNA is TGCAGCGTTGTTCGGGTAGGGGACACTGAAGCTTTCTTT. The complete variable domain, with remaining parts taken from reference TRBV29-1 and TRBJ1-1, reads SAVISQKPSRDICQRGTSLTIQCQVDSQVTMMFWYRQQPGQSLTLIATANQGSEATYESGFVIDKFPISRPNLTFSTLTVSNMSPEDSSIYLCSVVRVGDTEAFFGQGTRLTVV.

V usage is TRBV27 and J usage is TRBJ2-7; 9 nucleotides line up with TRBD1. The CDR3 sequence is 13 residues long. Germline V gene sequence: CDR1 MNHEY, CDR2 SMNVEV (reference sequence). The ends lost 6 bases at V and 4 bases at J; junction bases unmatched: 4. The CDR3 DNA is TGTGCCAGCAGGCCGACAGGGGGGTACGAGCAGTACTTC. It codes for CASRPTGGYEQYF.

The chain couples TRBV2 to TRBJ1-2; 7 bases are shared with TRBD1. V was pared by 6 bases and J by 5 bases, with 6 bases of the junction left unmatched. The CDR3 extends over 13 amino acids. The germline gives CDR1 SNHLY, CDR2 FYNNEI. The CDR3 protein is CASRKTGIYGYTF. DNA of the CDR3: TGTGCCAGCAGGAAGACAGGGATTTATGGCTACACCTTC.

In its sample, this clonotype was seen many times. The rearrangement joins TRBV25-1 to TRBJ2-2; 7 positions match TRBD1. V shed 6 bases and J 2 bases; nucleotides not matched to a gene: 9. This CDR3 spans 16 amino acids. The germline gives CDR1 MGHDK, CDR2 SYGVNS. Here the CDR3 reads CASRGTGTANTGELFF. The CDR3 coding sequence is TGTGCCAGCAGGGGAACCGGGACAGCTAACACCGGGGAGCTGTTTTTT.

This clonotype was detected only a few times. The chain carries TRBV2 and TRBJ1-5, with 12 bases that match TRBD1. Trimming took 1 base from V and 6 from J; bases not matched to a gene: 4. The CDR3 is 16 residues long. The V gene's germline CDR1 is SNHLY and CDR2 FYNNEI. CDR3 sequence: CASSEVGQGAGQPQHF. The DNA of the CDR3 is TGTGCCAGCAGTGAAGTGGGACAGGGGGCAGGTCAGCCCCAGCATTTT.

This clonotype occurred many times. The V call is TRBV20-1, the J call TRBJ1-5, with unresolved D. Germline V lookup: CDR1 DFQATT, CDR2 SNEGSKA (reference sequence). Trimming took off 3 bases at V and 3 bases at J, with 6 bases between the two ends. The CDR3 length is 12 residues. DNA for the CDR3: TGCAGTGCTAGTTCGATCAATCAGCCCCAGCATTTT. This sequence encodes CSASSINQPQHF.